The rows below give T cell receptor beta chains drawn from one sample of a study of T cell responses to AZD1222 COVID-19 vaccine. Profiling relied on immunoSEQ multiplex PCR, and the TCRdb table lists in-frame clones only, not all of them. The sample records around 58,000 clones, 84% being singletons. The sample was peripheral blood, taken on day 0 of AZD1222 vaccination. The receptor source for this set is an adult in good health. Each CDR3 is given with its conserved first and last residue. The order of the fields is CDR3 length, D gene, clone size, J gene, V gene, CDR3 protein, CDR3 DNA. D genes are given only for firm matches. Clone size is shown for a subset of rows, as once, few, many or a class of expanded clone.

>14|-|once|TRBJ2-7|TRBV13
CASSSRTVYYEQYF
TGTGCCAGCAGCTCCCGGACCGTTTACTACGAGCAGTACTTC
>14|-|-|TRBJ2-5|TRBV4-3
CASSQDRAGGAQYF
TGCGCCAGCAGCCAAGATAGGGCCGGCGGGGCCCAGTACTTC
>14|-|few|TRBJ2-3|TRBV4-3
CASSQEIRSHTQYF
TGCGCCAGCAGCCAAGAAATTCGGAGCCATACGCAGTATTTT
>14|-|-|TRBJ1-1|TRBV18
CASSPRGGGTEAFF
TGTGCCAGCTCACCACGAGGGGGGGGCACTGAAGCTTTCTTT
>15|TRBD1|-|TRBJ1-1|TRBV4-1
CASSQAGQGGTEAFF
TGCGCCAGCAGCCAAGCAGGACAGGGCGGCACTGAAGCTTTCTTT
>15|TRBD1|-|TRBJ1-5|TRBV19
CASSIKTGGPFAQHF
TGTGCCAGTAGTATCAAAACAGGGGGCCCCTTCGCCCAGCATTTT
>13|-|-|TRBJ2-2|TRBV29-1
CSVAPMGTGELFF
TGCAGCGTTGCGCCAATGGGGACCGGGGAGCTGTTTTTT
>15|-|few|TRBJ2-2|TRBV11-2
CASSPVGGAIGELFF
TGTGCCAGCAGCCCGGTGGGGGGCGCAATCGGGGAGCTGTTTTTT
>12|-|-|TRBJ1-1|TRBV28
CASSGGGTEAFF
TGTGCCAGTTCGGGTGGAGGCACTGAAGCTTTCTTT
>12|-|once|TRBJ1-1|TRBV12-3/TRBV12-4
CASTLGGTEAFF
TGTGCCAGCACCCTCGGGGGGACTGAAGCTTTCTTT
>15|TRBD2|-|TRBJ2-2|TRBV6-2/TRBV6-3
CASSPGGSYTGELFF
TGTGCCAGCAGCCCCGGGGGGTCCTACACCGGGGAGCTGTTTTTT
>11|TRBD1|-|TRBJ2-7|TRBV2
CATRGPREQYF
TGTGCCACCAGGGGGCCTCGTGAGCAGTACTTC
>13|-|-|TRBJ1-1|TRBV2
CASSVTGNTEAFF
TGTGCCAGCAGTGTTACTGGGAACACTGAAGCTTTCTTT
>14|-|-|TRBJ2-3|TRBV5-4
CASSPGRSTDTQYF
TGTGCCAGCAGCCCGGGACGGAGCACAGATACGCAGTATTTT
>13|-|-|TRBJ1-3|TRBV29-1
CSVEGQGGNTIYF
TGCAGCGTTGAAGGGCAGGGTGGAAACACCATATATTTT
>15|TRBD1|once|TRBJ2-3|TRBV2
CASSEGTGGTDTQYF
TGTGCCAGCAGTGAAGGGACAGGGGGCACAGATACGCAGTATTTT
>15|TRBD2|-|TRBJ2-7|TRBV18
CASSPFPSGLYEQYF
TGTGCCAGCTCACCGTTCCCTAGCGGGCTCTACGAGCAGTACTTC
>12|TRBD2|-|TRBJ2-5|TRBV7-9
CATASGSETQYF
TGTGCCACCGCTAGCGGTTCGGAGACCCAGTACTTC
>17|TRBD1|-|TRBJ1-2|TRBV5-1
CASSITEQGATFYGYTF
TGCGCCAGCAGCATTACGGAACAGGGGGCAACCTTCTATGGCTACACCTTC
>15|-|-|TRBJ2-7|TRBV15
CATSSWGRGLNEQYF
TGTGCCACCAGCAGCTGGGGCAGGGGATTGAACGAGCAGTACTTC
>14|-|-|TRBJ1-1|TRBV4-2
CASTKEETDTEAFF
TGTGCCAGCACCAAAGAGGAGACAGACACTGAAGCTTTCTTT
>16|-|medium-sized|TRBJ1-4|TRBV28
CASSLRSSRSNEKLFF
TGTGCCAGCAGTTTAAGGAGCAGTCGTAGTAATGAAAAACTGTTTTTT
>15|TRBD1|-|TRBJ1-5|TRBV6-5
CASSSGQGGNQPQHF
TGTGCCAGCAGTTCCGGACAGGGTGGGAATCAGCCCCAGCATTTT
>14|TRBD1|-|TRBJ1-2|TRBV6-1
CASTTGNNNYGYTF
TGTGCCAGCACGACAGGGAATAACAATTATGGCTACACCTTC
>17|TRBD2|-|TRBJ2-1|TRBV5-1
CASSPLFVAGAYNEQFF
TGCGCCAGCAGCCCACTTTTTGTAGCGGGGGCTTACAATGAGCAGTTCTTC
>16|-|few|TRBJ1-4|TRBV7-2
CASSLHGVITNEKLFF
TGTGCCAGCAGCTTACACGGGGTAATCACAAATGAAAAACTGTTTTTT
>15|TRBD1|-|TRBJ1-2|TRBV2
CASSPTLTGGRGYTF
TGTGCCAGCAGTCCAACCCTGACAGGGGGAAGGGGCTACACCTTC
>15|TRBD1|-|TRBJ2-5|TRBV5-1
CASSSLTGAQETQYF
TGCGCCAGCAGCTCGCTGACAGGGGCTCAAGAGACCCAGTACTTC
>16|-|-|TRBJ1-1|TRBV21-1
CASSKGQGAKNTEAFF
TGTGCCAGCAGCAAAGGACAGGGGGCGAAGAACACTGAAGCTTTCTTT
>14|-|-|TRBJ2-1|TRBV29-1
CSVEGEADLNEQFF
TGCAGCGTTGAAGGCGAGGCGGACCTCAATGAGCAGTTCTTC
>13|TRBD1|-|TRBJ1-2|TRBV12-3/TRBV12-4
CASSPQGASGYTF
TGTGCCAGCAGTCCACAGGGGGCGTCTGGCTACACCTTC
>16|TRBD2|-|TRBJ2-1|TRBV4-1
CASNGLAGRSYNEQFF
TGCGCCAGCAACGGACTAGCGGGAAGGTCCTACAATGAGCAGTTCTTC